This T cell receptor beta chain is drawn from a study of identical twins. The study, taken as a whole, reports: Modeled out-of-frame TCR alpha sharing in monozygotic twins fell below observed levels. Abundant cord blood beta clonotypes carried fewer insertions; memory repertoires showed none. Among out-of-frame alpha sequences shared by twins, low generation probability occurred in excess.

As to this clonotype: Its antigen remains unknown.

Template switching added a universal primer binding site, and final cDNA carried unique molecular identifiers. TCRdb itself ran the 5' RACE reads through MiXCR, one entry per CDR3 protein. The sample holds roughly 1,500,000 distinct CDR3 sequences, about 31% seen once. Germline V gene lookup returns CDR1 SGHVS and CDR2 FQNEAQ. V was pared by 3 bases and J by 0 bases, with 12 bases of the junction left unmatched. The CDR3 is 18 amino acids. The genes are TRBV7-8 and TRBJ2-3; 7 bases are shared with TRBD1. Sequencing was done on a sample of cord blood. The source of this sequence is a newborn girl in good health. The CDR3 here is CASSFRIRDSPSTDTQYF. The CDR3 DNA is TGTGCCAGCAGCTTCAGAATCCGGGACAGTCCTAGCACAGATACGCAGTATTTT.